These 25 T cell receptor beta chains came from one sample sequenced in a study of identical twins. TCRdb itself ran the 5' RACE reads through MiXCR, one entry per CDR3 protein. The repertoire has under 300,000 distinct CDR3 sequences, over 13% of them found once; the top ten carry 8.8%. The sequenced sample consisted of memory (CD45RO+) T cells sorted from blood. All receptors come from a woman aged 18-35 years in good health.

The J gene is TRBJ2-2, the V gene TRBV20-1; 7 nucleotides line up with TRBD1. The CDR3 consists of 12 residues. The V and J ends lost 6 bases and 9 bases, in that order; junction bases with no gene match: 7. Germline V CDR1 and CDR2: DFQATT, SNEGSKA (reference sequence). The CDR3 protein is CSARQGAWELFF. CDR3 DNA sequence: TGCAGTGCGAGACAGGGTGCCTGGGAGCTGTTTTTT.

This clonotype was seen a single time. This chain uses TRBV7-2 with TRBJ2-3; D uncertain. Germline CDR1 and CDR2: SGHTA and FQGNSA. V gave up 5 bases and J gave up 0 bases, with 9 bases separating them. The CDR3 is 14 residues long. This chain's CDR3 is CASSPRLSTDTQYF. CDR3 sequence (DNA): TGTGCCAGCAGCCCGCGGTTAAGCACAGATACGCAGTATTTT.

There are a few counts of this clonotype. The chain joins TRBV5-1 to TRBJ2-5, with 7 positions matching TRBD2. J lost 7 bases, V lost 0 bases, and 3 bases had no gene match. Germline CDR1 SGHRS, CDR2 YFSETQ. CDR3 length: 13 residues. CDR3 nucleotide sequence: TGCGCCAGCAGCTTGGAAGCTAGCGGGACCCAGTACTTC. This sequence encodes CASSLEASGTQYF.

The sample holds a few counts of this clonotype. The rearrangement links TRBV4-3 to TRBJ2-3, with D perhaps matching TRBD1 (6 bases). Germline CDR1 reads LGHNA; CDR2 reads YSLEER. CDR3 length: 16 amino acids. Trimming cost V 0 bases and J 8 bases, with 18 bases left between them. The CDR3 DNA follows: TGCGCCAGCAGCCAAGACCTTTCAGGGGTAATTGGTACGCAGTATTTT. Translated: CASSQDLSGVIGTQYF.

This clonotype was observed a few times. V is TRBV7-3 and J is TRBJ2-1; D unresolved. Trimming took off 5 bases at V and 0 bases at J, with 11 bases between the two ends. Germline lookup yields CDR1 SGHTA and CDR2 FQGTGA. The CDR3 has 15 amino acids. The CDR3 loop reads CASSVGVASYNEQFF. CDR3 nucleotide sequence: TGTGCCAGCAGCGTAGGCGTGGCCTCCTACAATGAGCAGTTCTTC.

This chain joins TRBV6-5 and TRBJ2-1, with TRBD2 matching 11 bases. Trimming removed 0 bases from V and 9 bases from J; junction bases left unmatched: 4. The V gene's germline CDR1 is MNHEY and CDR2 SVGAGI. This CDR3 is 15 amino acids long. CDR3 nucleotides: TGTGCCAGCAGTTACTCTAGCGGGGGGGCAGTTGAGCAGTTCTTC. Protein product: CASSYSSGGAVEQFF.

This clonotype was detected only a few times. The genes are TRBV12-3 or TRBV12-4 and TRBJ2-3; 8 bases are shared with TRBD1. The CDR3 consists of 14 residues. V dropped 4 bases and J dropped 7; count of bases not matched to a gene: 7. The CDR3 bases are TGTGCCAGCAGTTCAAGGACAGGGATAAATACGCAGTATTTT. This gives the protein CASSSRTGINTQYF.

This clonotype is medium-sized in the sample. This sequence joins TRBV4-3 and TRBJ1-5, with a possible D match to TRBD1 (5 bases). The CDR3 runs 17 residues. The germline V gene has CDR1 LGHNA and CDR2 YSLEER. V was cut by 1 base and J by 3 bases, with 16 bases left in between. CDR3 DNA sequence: TGCGCCAGCAGCCAAGGGTTAGGCAGGGCAGCCAATCAGCCCCAGCATTTT. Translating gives CASSQGLGRAANQPQHF.

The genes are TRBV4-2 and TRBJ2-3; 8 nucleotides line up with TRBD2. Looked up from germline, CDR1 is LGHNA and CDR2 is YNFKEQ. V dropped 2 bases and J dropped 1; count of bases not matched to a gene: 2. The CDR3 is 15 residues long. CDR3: CASSQQAGGTDTQYF. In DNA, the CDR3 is TGTGCCAGCAGCCAACAAGCGGGGGGCACAGATACGCAGTATTTT.

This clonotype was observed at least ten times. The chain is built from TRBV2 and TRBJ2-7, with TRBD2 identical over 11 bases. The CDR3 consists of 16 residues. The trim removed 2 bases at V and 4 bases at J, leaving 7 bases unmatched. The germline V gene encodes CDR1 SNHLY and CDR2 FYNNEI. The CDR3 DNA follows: TGTGCCAGCAGTGAACCGCGAAGGACTAGCGGGTACGAGCAGTACTTC. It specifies CASSEPRRTSGYEQYF.

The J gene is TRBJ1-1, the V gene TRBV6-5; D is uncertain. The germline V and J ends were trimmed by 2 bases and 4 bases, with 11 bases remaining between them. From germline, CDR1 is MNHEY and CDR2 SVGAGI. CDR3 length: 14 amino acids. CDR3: CASSYLGASTEAFF. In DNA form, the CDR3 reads TGTGCCAGCAGTTACCTTGGCGCGAGCACTGAAGCTTTCTTT.

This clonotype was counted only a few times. The chain's CDR3 is CASSLSGINEQFF. CDR3 bases: TGTGCCAGCAGTTTGTCAGGAATCAATGAGCAGTTCTTC. V and J are TRBV12-3 or TRBV12-4 and TRBJ2-1; no firm D call. The ends were cut back, 3 bases at V and 6 bases at J, with 9 bases in the middle. The CDR3 consists of 13 residues.

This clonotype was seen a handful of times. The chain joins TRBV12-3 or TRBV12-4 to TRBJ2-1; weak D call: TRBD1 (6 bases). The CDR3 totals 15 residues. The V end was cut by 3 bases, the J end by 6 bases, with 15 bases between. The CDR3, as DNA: TGTGCCAGCAGTTTTTTTGAGGGGGTCGGCAATGAGCAGTTCTTC. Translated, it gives CASSFFEGVGNEQFF.

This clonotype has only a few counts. This chain's CDR3 is CASSPYGGAGKETQYF. The CDR3 bases are TGTGCCAGCAGCCCTTACGGGGGAGCGGGCAAAGAGACCCAGTACTTC. The chain combines TRBV6-1 with TRBJ2-5; D may be TRBD2 (6 bases). This CDR3 spans 16 amino acids. The germline V gene encodes CDR1 MNHNS and CDR2 SASEGT. Trimming took off 6 bases at V and 3 bases at J, with 20 bases between the two ends.

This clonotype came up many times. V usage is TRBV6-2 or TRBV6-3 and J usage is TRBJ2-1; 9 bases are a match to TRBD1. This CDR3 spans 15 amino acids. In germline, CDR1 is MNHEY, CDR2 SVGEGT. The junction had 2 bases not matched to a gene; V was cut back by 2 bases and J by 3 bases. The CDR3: CASSYAGQGYNEQFF. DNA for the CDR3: TGTGCCAGCAGTTACGCGGGACAGGGCTACAATGAGCAGTTCTTC.

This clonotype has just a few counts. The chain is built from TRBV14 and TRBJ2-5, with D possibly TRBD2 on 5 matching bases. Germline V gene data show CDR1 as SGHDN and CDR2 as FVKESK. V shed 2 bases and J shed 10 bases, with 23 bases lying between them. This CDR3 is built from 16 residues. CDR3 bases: TGTGCCAGCAGCCAATTGGCCGGGATCCCAAAGTTAGGCCAGTACTTC. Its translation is CASSQLAGIPKLGQYF. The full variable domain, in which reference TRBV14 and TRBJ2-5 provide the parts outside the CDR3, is EAGVTQFPSHSVIEKGQTVTLRCDPISGHDNLYWYRRVMGKEIKFLLHFVKESKQDESGMPNNRFLAERTGGTYSTLKVQPAELEDSGVYFCASSQLAGIPKLGQYFGPGTRLLVL.

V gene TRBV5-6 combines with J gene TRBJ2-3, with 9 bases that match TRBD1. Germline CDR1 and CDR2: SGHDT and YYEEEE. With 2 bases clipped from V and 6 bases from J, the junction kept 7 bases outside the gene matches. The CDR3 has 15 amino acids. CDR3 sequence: CASSLQGALWDTQYF. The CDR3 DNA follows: TGTGCCAGCAGCTTACAGGGGGCCCTCTGGGATACGCAGTATTTT.

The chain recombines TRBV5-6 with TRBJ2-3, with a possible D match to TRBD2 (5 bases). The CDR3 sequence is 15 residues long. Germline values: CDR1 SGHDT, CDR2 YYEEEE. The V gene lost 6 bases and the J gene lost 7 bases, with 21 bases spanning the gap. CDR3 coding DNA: TGTGCCAGCATTGAGGCGGGTCAGGTTCTTAATACGCAGTATTTT. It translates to CASIEAGQVLNTQYF. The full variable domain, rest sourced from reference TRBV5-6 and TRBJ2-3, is DAGVTQSPTHLIKTRGQQVTLRCSPKSGHDTVSWYQQALGQGPQFIFQYYEEEERQRGNFPDRFSGHQFPNYSSELNVNALLLGDSALYLCASIEAGQVLNTQYFGPGTRLTVL.

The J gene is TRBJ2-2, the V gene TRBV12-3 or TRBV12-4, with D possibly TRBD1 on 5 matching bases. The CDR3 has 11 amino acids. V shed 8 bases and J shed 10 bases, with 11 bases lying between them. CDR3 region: CASVEGVELFF. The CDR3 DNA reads TGTGCCAGCGTTGAAGGGGTGGAGCTGTTTTTT.

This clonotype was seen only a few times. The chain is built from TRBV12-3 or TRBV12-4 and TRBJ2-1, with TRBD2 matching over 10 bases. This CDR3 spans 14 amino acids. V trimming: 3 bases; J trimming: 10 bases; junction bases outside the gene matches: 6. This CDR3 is CASSFRAGGREQFF. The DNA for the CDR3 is TGTGCCAGCAGTTTCCGAGCGGGGGGGCGAGAGCAGTTCTTC.

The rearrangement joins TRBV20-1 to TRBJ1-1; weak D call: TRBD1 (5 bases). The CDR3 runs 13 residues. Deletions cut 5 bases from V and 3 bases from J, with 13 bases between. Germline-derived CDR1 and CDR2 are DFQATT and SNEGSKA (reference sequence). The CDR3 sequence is CSARPWGDTEAFF. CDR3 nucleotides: TGCAGTGCTCGTCCGTGGGGGGACACTGAAGCTTTCTTT.

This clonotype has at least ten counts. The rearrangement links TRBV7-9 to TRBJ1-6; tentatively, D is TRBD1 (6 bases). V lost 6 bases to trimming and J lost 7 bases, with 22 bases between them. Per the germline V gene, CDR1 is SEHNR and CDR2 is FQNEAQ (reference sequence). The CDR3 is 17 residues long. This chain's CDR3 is CASSSHGSSRGNSPLHF. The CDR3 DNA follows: TGTGCCAGCAGTTCCCACGGAAGTTCCAGGGGAAATTCACCCCTCCACTTT. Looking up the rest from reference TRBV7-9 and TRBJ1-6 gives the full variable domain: DTGVSQNPRHKITKRGQNVTFRCDPISEHNRLYWYRQTLGQGPEFLTYFQNEAQLEKSRLLSDRFSAERPKGSFSTLEIQRTEQGDSAMYLCASSSHGSSRGNSPLHFGNGTRLTVT.

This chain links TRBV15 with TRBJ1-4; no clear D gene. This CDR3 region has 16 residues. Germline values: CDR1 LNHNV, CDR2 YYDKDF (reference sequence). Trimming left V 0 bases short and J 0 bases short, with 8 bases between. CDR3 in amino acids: CATSRDYGATNEKLFF. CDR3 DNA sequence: TGTGCCACCAGCAGAGATTATGGGGCAACTAATGAAAAACTGTTTTTT.

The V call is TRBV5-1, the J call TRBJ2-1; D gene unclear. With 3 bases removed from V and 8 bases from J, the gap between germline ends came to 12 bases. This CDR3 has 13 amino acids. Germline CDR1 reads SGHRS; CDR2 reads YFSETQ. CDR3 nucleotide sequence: TGCGCCAGCAGCTCGGCCTCCTCCGATGAGCAGTTCTTC. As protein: CASSSASSDEQFF.

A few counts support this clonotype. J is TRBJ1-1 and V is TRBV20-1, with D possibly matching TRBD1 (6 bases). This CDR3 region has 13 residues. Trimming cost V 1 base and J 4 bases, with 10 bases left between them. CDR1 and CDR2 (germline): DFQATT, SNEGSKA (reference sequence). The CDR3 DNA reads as TGCAGTGCTAGAGGAGGAGGGGGCACTGAAGCTTTCTTT. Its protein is CSARGGGGTEAFF.